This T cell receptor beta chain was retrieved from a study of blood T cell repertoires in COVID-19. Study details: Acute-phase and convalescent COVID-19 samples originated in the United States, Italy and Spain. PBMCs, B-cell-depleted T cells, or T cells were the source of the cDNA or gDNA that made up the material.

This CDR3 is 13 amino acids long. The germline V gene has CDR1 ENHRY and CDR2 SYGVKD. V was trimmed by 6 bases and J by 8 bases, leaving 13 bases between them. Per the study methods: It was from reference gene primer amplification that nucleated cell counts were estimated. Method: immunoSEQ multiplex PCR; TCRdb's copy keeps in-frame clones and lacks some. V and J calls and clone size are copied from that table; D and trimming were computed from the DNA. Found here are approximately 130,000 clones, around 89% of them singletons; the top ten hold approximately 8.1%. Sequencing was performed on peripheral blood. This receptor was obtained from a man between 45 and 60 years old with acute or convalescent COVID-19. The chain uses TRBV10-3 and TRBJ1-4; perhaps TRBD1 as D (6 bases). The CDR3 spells CAIRGQFREKLFF. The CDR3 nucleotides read TGTGCCATCAGAGGACAGTTTAGAGAAAAACTGTTTTTT.